A selection of T cell receptor beta chains follows, all from one sample in a study of metastatic and nonmetastatic thyroid tumors. TCRdb reanalyzed the PCR reads with MiXCR. Of more than 13,000 clones listed, 20% to 30% are singletons. Sequencing was carried out using blood. The receptors shown here come from a female donor with papillary thyroid cancer or a benign thyroid nodule (not recorded which). Some clones in this sample may be carry-over from other donors' samples. Each CDR3 is given with its conserved first and last residue. A D gene is named only where the DNA matches it firmly. Expanded clones are given a class, and other clones once, few, many or no size at all.

abundance: many; j_gene: TRBJ2-3; d_gene: TRBD2; v_gene: TRBV30; CDR3aa: CAWSVGLVSDTQYF; CDR3nt: TGTGCCTGGAGTGTGGGACTAGTCTCAGATACGCAGTATTTT
abundance: few; j_gene: TRBJ2-7; d_gene: -; v_gene: TRBV19; CDR3aa: CASSISHRGFGEQYF; CDR3nt: TGTGCCAGTAGTATATCGCATCGGGGGTTTGGGGAGCAGTACTTC
abundance: -; j_gene: TRBJ1-1; d_gene: -; v_gene: TRBV28; CDR3aa: CASSLTSARSEAFF; CDR3nt: TGTGCCAGCAGTCTGACCTCGGCGCGGTCTGAAGCTTTCTTT
abundance: once; j_gene: TRBJ2-7; d_gene: TRBD2; v_gene: TRBV11-2; CDR3aa: CASSYSSGRGLEQYF; CDR3nt: TGTGCCAGCAGCTATTCTAGCGGGAGGGGCCTCGAGCAGTACTTC
abundance: many; j_gene: TRBJ1-4; d_gene: TRBD1; v_gene: TRBV7-9; CDR3aa: CASSTGQANNEKLFF; CDR3nt: TGTGCCAGCAGTACAGGACAGGCAAACAATGAAAAACTGTTTTTT
abundance: medium-sized; j_gene: TRBJ2-3; d_gene: -; v_gene: TRBV28; CDR3aa: CASSLPGAGTDTQYF; CDR3nt: TGTGCCAGCAGTTTACCAGGGGCTGGCACAGATACGCAGTATTTT
abundance: -; j_gene: TRBJ1-2; d_gene: -; v_gene: TRBV5-6; CDR3aa: CASIRRGQFLYGYTF; CDR3nt: TGTGCCAGCATAAGGAGGGGCCAATTTCTCTATGGCTACACCTTC
abundance: few; j_gene: TRBJ2-1; d_gene: TRBD2; v_gene: TRBV9; CDR3aa: CASSSLAGVTYNEQFF; CDR3nt: TGTGCCAGCAGCTCCTTAGCGGGGGTTACCTACAATGAGCAGTTCTTC
abundance: -; j_gene: TRBJ2-1; d_gene: TRBD2; v_gene: TRBV5-1; CDR3aa: CASQGLAGGYNEQFF; CDR3nt: TGCGCCAGCCAGGGACTAGCGGGAGGTTACAATGAGCAGTTCTTC
abundance: many; j_gene: TRBJ1-6; d_gene: -; v_gene: TRBV5-1; CDR3aa: CASSTGTGGSPLHF; CDR3nt: TGCGCCAGCAGCACCGGGACTGGCGGTTCACCCCTCCACTTT
abundance: many; j_gene: TRBJ2-1; d_gene: -; v_gene: TRBV2; CDR3aa: CASSESRAYEQFF; CDR3nt: TGTGCCAGCAGTGAATCTAGGGCATATGAGCAGTTCTTC
abundance: -; j_gene: TRBJ1-1; d_gene: -; v_gene: TRBV6-2/TRBV6-3; CDR3aa: CASSIGTEAFF; CDR3nt: TGTGCCAGCAGTATAGGTACTGAAGCTTTCTTT
abundance: medium-sized; j_gene: TRBJ2-7; d_gene: -; v_gene: TRBV7-2; CDR3aa: CASSLDRTSYEQYF; CDR3nt: TGTGCCAGCAGCTTAGACAGGACATCCTACGAGCAGTACTTC
abundance: many; j_gene: TRBJ1-2; d_gene: TRBD1; v_gene: TRBV4-2; CDR3aa: CASSQTRTGGGYGYTF; CDR3nt: TGTGCCAGCAGCCAGACGAGGACAGGAGGTGGCTATGGCTACACCTTC
abundance: few; j_gene: TRBJ2-5; d_gene: -; v_gene: TRBV11-2; CDR3aa: CASSLLRAETQYF; CDR3nt: TGTGCCAGCAGCTTATTAAGGGCAGAGACCCAGTACTTC
abundance: few; j_gene: TRBJ2-7; d_gene: TRBD1; v_gene: TRBV19; CDR3aa: CASRPQGQGVSYEQYF; CDR3nt: TGTGCCAGTAGACCTCAGGGACAGGGGGTCTCCTACGAGCAGTACTTC
abundance: many; j_gene: TRBJ2-1; d_gene: TRBD2; v_gene: TRBV20-1; CDR3aa: CSARAPVSGGKNEQFF; CDR3nt: TGCAGTGCTAGAGCCCCCGTCAGCGGGGGGAAGAATGAGCAGTTCTTC
abundance: few; j_gene: TRBJ2-3; d_gene: TRBD2; v_gene: TRBV24-1; CDR3aa: CATSKKREETTDTQYF; CDR3nt: TGTGCCACCAGTAAGAAGCGGGAGGAGACCACAGATACGCAGTATTTT
abundance: few; j_gene: TRBJ2-7; d_gene: TRBD2; v_gene: TRBV6-1; CDR3aa: CASSDLGLATFEQYF; CDR3nt: TGTGCCAGCAGCGACTTGGGACTAGCGACTTTCGAGCAGTACTTC
abundance: -; j_gene: TRBJ2-7; d_gene: TRBD2; v_gene: TRBV12-3/TRBV12-4; CDR3aa: CASSLSIAGTSYEQYF; CDR3nt: TGTGCCAGCAGTTTAAGCATAGCGGGAACCTCCTACGAGCAGTACTTC
abundance: many; j_gene: TRBJ1-5; d_gene: -; v_gene: TRBV11-2; CDR3aa: CASSLQNNQPQHF; CDR3nt: TGTGCCAGCAGCTTACAGAACAATCAGCCCCAGCATTTT
abundance: -; j_gene: TRBJ2-7; d_gene: -; v_gene: TRBV3-1; CDR3aa: CASSQSYEQYF; CDR3nt: TGTGCCAGCAGCCAGTCCTACGAGCAGTACTTC
abundance: few; j_gene: TRBJ2-5; d_gene: -; v_gene: TRBV11-2; CDR3aa: CASSPQEAQYF; CDR3nt: TGTGCCAGCAGCCCTCAAGAGGCCCAGTACTTC
abundance: many; j_gene: TRBJ2-3; d_gene: TRBD2; v_gene: TRBV30; CDR3aa: CAWRVWRGSTDTQYF; CDR3nt: TGTGCCTGGAGAGTCTGGCGGGGGTCCACAGATACGCAGTATTTT
abundance: medium-sized; j_gene: TRBJ1-4; d_gene: TRBD1; v_gene: TRBV12-3/TRBV12-4; CDR3aa: CASSPGQGGYEKLFF; CDR3nt: TGTGCCAGCAGTCCCGGACAGGGAGGTTATGAAAAACTGTTTTTT
abundance: once; j_gene: TRBJ1-1; d_gene: -; v_gene: TRBV20-1; CDR3aa: CSASRDGNTEAFF; CDR3nt: TGCAGTGCTAGTCGCGACGGGAACACTGAAGCTTTCTTT
abundance: -; j_gene: TRBJ1-6; d_gene: TRBD1; v_gene: TRBV20-1; CDR3aa: CSAIVEAGGSNSPLHF; CDR3nt: TGCAGTGCTATAGTTGAGGCAGGGGGCAGTAATTCACCCCTCCACTTT
abundance: few; j_gene: TRBJ2-5; d_gene: -; v_gene: TRBV6-1; CDR3aa: CASSEAFLRIEGETQYF; CDR3nt: TGTGCCAGCAGTGAAGCGTTTCTGAGAATAGAGGGAGAGACCCAGTACTTC
abundance: -; j_gene: TRBJ2-1; d_gene: TRBD2; v_gene: TRBV20-1; CDR3aa: CSAKTSGGFSSYNEQFF; CDR3nt: TGCAGTGCTAAGACTAGCGGGGGCTTTAGCTCCTACAATGAGCAGTTCTTC
abundance: many; j_gene: TRBJ1-2; d_gene: -; v_gene: TRBV19; CDR3aa: CASAMGVQGLYGYTF; CDR3nt: TGTGCCAGTGCCATGGGGGTACAGGGTCTCTATGGCTACACCTTC
abundance: -; j_gene: TRBJ2-3; d_gene: TRBD1; v_gene: TRBV27; CDR3aa: CASKPGQGPDTQYF; CDR3nt: TGTGCCAGCAAACCCGGACAGGGACCAGATACGCAGTATTTT
abundance: -; j_gene: TRBJ2-7; d_gene: -; v_gene: TRBV30; CDR3aa: CAWIRLAPDYEQYF; CDR3nt: TGTGCCTGGATCAGGCTAGCGCCCGACTACGAGCAGTACTTC